This passage covers 15 T cell receptor beta chains from one sample sequenced in a study of PD-1 blockade in classical Hodgkin lymphoma. Sample time point: cycle 4 day 1 (C4D1), after about 6 weeks of nivolumab. Brentuximab vedotin exposure varied among the patients, all of whom had relapsed after autologous stem cell transplantation. Here immunoSEQ multiplex PCR was the method, and the copy in TCRdb shows in-frame clones only, minus some. This sample carries approximately 22,000 clones, roughly 80% of them seen once, and the ten largest clones take 6% to 8.5%. Sample: peripheral blood mononuclear cells (PBMCs), taken before the fourth cycle of nivolumab. The source of these receptors is a human donor with classical Hodgkin lymphoma.

This clone appeared a few times. The J gene is TRBJ2-7, the V gene TRBV28; D possibly corresponds to TRBD2 (6 bases). Between the trimmed V and J ends, which lost 6 bases and 5 bases, there was a span of 26 bases. The CDR3 sequence is 17 residues long. Germline CDR1 reads MDHEN; CDR2 reads SYDVKM. CDR3 in DNA: TGTGCCAGCAGCTTTACTTTTCGGGACCTAGGGAGGCACGAGCAGTACTTC. This encodes CASSFTFRDLGRHEQYF.

Only one count was recorded for this clone. This chain connects TRBV5-4 to TRBJ1-1; no firm D call. V lost 4 bases, J lost 0 bases, and 10 bases lay in between. Germline CDR1 and CDR2: SGHNT and YYREEE (reference sequence). CDR3 size: 14 residues. Written as DNA, the CDR3 is TGTGCCAGCAGCCTACCATATCTGAACACTGAAGCTTTCTTT. It yields the protein CASSLPYLNTEAFF.

The CDR3 protein is CASSYGYNSNEQFF. DNA for the CDR3: TGTGCCAGCAGTTACGGATATAATAGCAATGAGCAGTTCTTC. The chain uses TRBV6-5 and TRBJ2-1; no reliable D call. CDR3 size: 14 residues. Trimming removed 2 bases at V and 6 bases at J, with 11 bases between. The germline gives CDR1 MNHEY, CDR2 SVGAGI.

The V gene is TRBV14, the J gene TRBJ1-2; possibly TRBD1 for D (5 bases). Trimming removed 3 bases at V and 6 bases at J, with 17 bases between. From germline, CDR1 is SGHDN and CDR2 FVKESK. The CDR3 consists of 15 residues. As DNA, the CDR3 is TGTGCCAGCAGCCAGCGCCAGGGATTTCTTGATGGCTACACCTTC. Protein: CASSQRQGFLDGYTF.

The V call is TRBV13, the J call TRBJ2-1; maybe TRBD1 (5 bases). The CDR3 totals 14 residues. CDR1 PRHDT and CDR2 FYEKMQ come from the germline V gene (reference sequence). V was cut by 4 bases and J by 6 bases, with 13 bases left in between. The CDR3 DNA reads as TGTGCCAGCAGCTCACCGGTCAGGGTCAATGAGCAGTTCTTC. It specifies CASSSPVRVNEQFF.

By sample fraction, this clone is medium-sized. The gene calls are TRBV28 and TRBJ2-7; 7 nucleotides agree with TRBD2. The CDR3 totals 12 residues. The germline CDR1 and CDR2 sequences are MDHEN and SYDVKM. Trimming at V came to 4 bases and at J to 4 bases, leaving 1 base not matched to a gene. The CDR3 DNA reads as TGTGCCAGCAGTTCGGGGGGATACGAGCAGTACTTC. Its protein product is CASSSGGYEQYF.

This clone has just a few counts. The gene calls are TRBV7-2 and TRBJ1-6; D not certain. The CDR3 has 16 amino acids. CDR1 and CDR2 from the germline V gene are SGHTA and FQGNSA. V lost 3 bases and J 6 bases, leaving 15 bases between the germline ends. The CDR3 DNA reads as TGTGCCAGCAGCTTCGAGGGCCCAGCGCTTAATTCACCCCTCCACTTT. This translates into CASSFEGPALNSPLHF.

The chain employs TRBV4-2 and TRBJ2-6, with TRBD2 identical over 7 bases. V lost 7 bases, J lost 0 bases, and 9 bases stayed unmatched. This CDR3 is built from 17 residues. The germline V gene encodes CDR1 LGHNA and CDR2 YNFKEQ. For the CDR3, the DNA is TGTGCCAGCACCCAGAGGGAGGGGAGCTCTGGGGCCAACGTCCTGACTTTC. This encodes CASTQREGSSGANVLTF.

The chain employs TRBV4-3 and TRBJ2-3; 12 nucleotides agree with TRBD2. CDR1 LGHNA and CDR2 YSLEER come from the germline V gene. The CDR3 contains 18 residues. After removal of 0 bases from V and 4 bases from J, the junction contained 8 bases not matched to a gene. The CDR3 DNA follows: TGCGCCAGCAGCCAAGATTCCGCTAGCGGGGGGGCCGCAGATACGCAGTATTTT. It is translated as CASSQDSASGGAADTQYF.

This chain joins TRBV28 and TRBJ1-4, with a tentative D call TRBD1 (6 bases). Germline CDR1 and CDR2: MDHEN and SYDVKM. Trimming shortened V by 4 bases and J by 7 bases, and 13 bases separated the two germline ends. This CDR3 spans 14 amino acids. CDR3 nucleotide sequence: TGTGCCAGCAGTTCCGAACAACAGGGTGAAAAACTGTTTTTT. It codes for CASSSEQQGEKLFF.

This clone was seen only a few times. The chain employs TRBV15 and TRBJ2-1; 10 positions match TRBD2. Trimming took 3 bases from V and 14 from J; bases not matched to a gene: 10. Per germline, CDR1 LNHNV and CDR2 YYDKDF (reference sequence). The CDR3 contains 14 residues. The CDR3 nucleotides are TGTGCCACCAGCAGGGGAAGCGGGGGGGCGAGGGAGTTCTTC. The encoded protein is CATSRGSGGAREFF. Together with reference TRBV15 and TRBJ2-1, the CDR3 gives the full variable domain: DAMVIQNPRYQVTQFGKPVTLSCSQTLNHNVMYWYQQKSSQAPKLLFHYYDKDFNNEADTPDNFQSRRPNTSFCFLDIRSPGLGDTAMYLCATSRGSGGAREFFGPGTRLTVL.

The chain couples TRBV13 to TRBJ2-7; weak D call: TRBD1 (7 bases). V lost 5 bases to trimming and J lost 3 bases, with 20 bases between them. CDR1 is PRHDT and CDR2 is FYEKMQ in the germline V gene (reference sequence). The CDR3 extends over 16 amino acids. This chain's CDR3 is CASSGGQRGVNYEQYF. CDR3 in DNA: TGTGCCAGCAGCGGGGGACAGAGGGGGGTTAACTACGAGCAGTACTTC.

V gene TRBV28 combines with J gene TRBJ2-1; TRBD2 is a possible D gene (6 bases). The germline V and J ends were trimmed by 5 bases and 1 base, with 15 bases remaining between them. CDR1 and CDR2 (germline): MDHEN, SYDVKM. This CDR3 region has 16 residues. CDR3 sequence reads: CASSPNYGGSYNEQFF. The CDR3 bases are TGTGCCAGCAGTCCCAACTACGGGGGTTCCTACAATGAGCAGTTCTTC.

As for this clone: One junction end does not reproduce the germline sequence, and a read error may be involved. This chain connects TRBV7-2 to TRBJ1-1; perhaps TRBD1 as D (5 bases). CDR1 is SGHTA, CDR2 FQGNSA, per germline. This CDR3 comprises 14 residues. The CDR3: CASSLDNRNSEAFF. CDR3 DNA sequence: TGTGCCAGCAGCTTAGACAACAGGAACAGTGAAGCTTTCTTT.

This clone has just a few counts. The V call is TRBV28, the J call TRBJ1-2; 8 bases align to TRBD1. V trimming: 4 bases; J trimming: 0 bases; junction bases outside the gene matches: 4. CDR3 length: 15 residues. From germline, CDR1 is MDHEN and CDR2 SYDVKM. The CDR3 coding sequence is TGTGCCAGCAGTTCTACAGGGGGAGCTAACTATGGCTACACCTTC. This translates into CASSSTGGANYGYTF.